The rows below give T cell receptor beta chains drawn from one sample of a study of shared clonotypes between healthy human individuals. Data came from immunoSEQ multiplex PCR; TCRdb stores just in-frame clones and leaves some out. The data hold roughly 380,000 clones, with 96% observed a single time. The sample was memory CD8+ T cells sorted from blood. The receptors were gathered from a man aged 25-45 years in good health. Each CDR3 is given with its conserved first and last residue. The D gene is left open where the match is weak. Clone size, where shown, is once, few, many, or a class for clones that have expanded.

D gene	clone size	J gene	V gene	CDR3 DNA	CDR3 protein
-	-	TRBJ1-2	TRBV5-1	TGCGCCAGCAGCTTGAAGTCAGGGGAGTATGGCTACACCTTC	CASSLKSGEYGYTF
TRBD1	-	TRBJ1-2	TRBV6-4	TGTGCCAGCACTAAGGGACAGGGGGGCTATGGCTACACCTTC	CASTKGQGGYGYTF
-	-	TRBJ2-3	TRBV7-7	TGTGCTAGCAGCTTTTCTATCGACCCGGGCGATACGCAGTATTTT	CASSFSIDPGDTQYF
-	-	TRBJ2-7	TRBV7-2	TGTGCCAGCAGCTTAGCGATCCAGGATACCTACGAGCAGTACTTC	CASSLAIQDTYEQYF
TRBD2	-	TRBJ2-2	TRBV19	TGTGCCAGTAGTATTCCCGGACTAGCGGGAGCGCCCGGGGAGCTGTTTTTT	CASSIPGLAGAPGELFF
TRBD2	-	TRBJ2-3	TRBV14	TGTGCCAGCAGCCCTAGCGGGAGAGCCACAGATACGCAGTATTTT	CASSPSGRATDTQYF
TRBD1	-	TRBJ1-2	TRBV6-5	TGTGCCAGCAGTTACCCGGGACAGGGTAATGGCTACACCTTC	CASSYPGQGNGYTF
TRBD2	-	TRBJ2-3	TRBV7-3	TGTGCCAGCAGCACGGGACTAGCGGGGGGCACAGATACGCAGTATTTT	CASSTGLAGGTDTQYF
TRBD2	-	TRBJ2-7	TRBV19	TGTGCCAGTATAGGGGAGGCGGCTAGCGGGGACTACGAGCAGTACTTC	CASIGEAASGDYEQYF
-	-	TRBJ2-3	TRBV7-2	TGTGCCAGCAGCTTAGACAGGGTGTTCACAGATACGCAGTATTTT	CASSLDRVFTDTQYF
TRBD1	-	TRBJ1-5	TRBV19	TGTGCCAGTAGTGCCTCTGACAGGGGAAGACAGCCCCAGCATTTT	CASSASDRGRQPQHF
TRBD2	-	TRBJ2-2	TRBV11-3	TGTGCCAGCAGCCCAAGAACTAGCGGTCAATCTCCCACCGGGGAGCTGTTTTTT	CASSPRTSGQSPTGELFF
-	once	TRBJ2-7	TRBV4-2	TGTGCCAGCAGCCCGAGGACGACTTACGGGGACGAGCAGTACTTC	CASSPRTTYGDEQYF
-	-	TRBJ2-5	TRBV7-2	TGTGCCAGCAGCTATTCGGGTGGGGCGGAGACCCAGTACTTC	CASSYSGGAETQYF
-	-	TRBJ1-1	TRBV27	TGTGCCAGCAGTTGGGGGACTGAAGCTTTCTTT	CASSWGTEAFF
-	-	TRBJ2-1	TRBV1	TGCACCAGCAGCCAAGCCGAGAAGGAGCAGTTCTTC	CTSSQAEKEQFF
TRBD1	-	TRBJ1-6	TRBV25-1	TGTGCCAGCAGTCTAAGGACAGGGGGCTCACCCCTCCACTTT	CASSLRTGGSPLHF
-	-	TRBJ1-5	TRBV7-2	TGTGCCAGCAGCTTTACAGGGTTTAGCCAGCCCCAGCATTTT	CASSFTGFSQPQHF
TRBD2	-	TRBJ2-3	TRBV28	TGTGCCAGCAGTCCACTTAGCGGGAGAGGCCCAGATACGCAGTATTTT	CASSPLSGRGPDTQYF
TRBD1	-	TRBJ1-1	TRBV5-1	TGCGCCAGCAGCTCGACAGGGGTGAACACTGAAGCTTTCTTT	CASSSTGVNTEAFF
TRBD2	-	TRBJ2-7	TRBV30	TGTGCCTGGGGACTAGCGGGAGGCCCACGAGCGTTC	CAWGLAGGPRAF
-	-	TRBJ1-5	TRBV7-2	TGTGCCAGCAGCTTAGGGGGCTGGGGGGCGACAGGTCAGCCCCAGCATTTT	CASSLGGWGATGQPQHF
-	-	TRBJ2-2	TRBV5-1	TGCGCCAGCAGCTTGGGACAGGGAGGATGGACCGGGGAGCTGTTTTTT	CASSLGQGGWTGELFF
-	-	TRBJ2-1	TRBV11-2	TGTGCCAGCAGCTTAAGGGCCTTGGGCAATGAGCAGTTCTTC	CASSLRALGNEQFF
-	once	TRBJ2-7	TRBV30	TGTGCCTGGATGGACAGCTCCTACGAGCAGTACTTC	CAWMDSSYEQYF
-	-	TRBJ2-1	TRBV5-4	TGTGCCAGCAGCTTTGGAGGGGGGTCCTACAATGAGCAGTTCTTC	CASSFGGGSYNEQFF
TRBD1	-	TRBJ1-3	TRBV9	TGTGCCAGCAGCCCAGGACAGGTCCGAAACACCATATATTTT	CASSPGQVRNTIYF
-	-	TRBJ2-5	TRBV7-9	TGTGCCAGCAGCTTTCAGCTAACCCAAGAGACCCAGTACTTC	CASSFQLTQETQYF
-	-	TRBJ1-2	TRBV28	TGTGCCAGCAGGAAGGGGTACTATGGCTACACCTTC	CASRKGYYGYTF
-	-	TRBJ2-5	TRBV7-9	TGTGCCAGCAGCTTTGTCGAGACCCAGTACTTC	CASSFVETQYF
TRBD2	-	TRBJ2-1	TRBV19	TGTGCCAGTAGTAGACTAGCGGGAGTGTACAATGAGCAGTTCTTC	CASSRLAGVYNEQFF
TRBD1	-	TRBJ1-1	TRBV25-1	TGTGCCAGCAGTGTACGACAGGGGGACACTGAAGCTTTCTTT	CASSVRQGDTEAFF
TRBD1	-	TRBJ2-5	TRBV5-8	TGTGCCAGCAGCGAGAGAGGACAGGGGGAGACCCAGTACTTC	CASSERGQGETQYF